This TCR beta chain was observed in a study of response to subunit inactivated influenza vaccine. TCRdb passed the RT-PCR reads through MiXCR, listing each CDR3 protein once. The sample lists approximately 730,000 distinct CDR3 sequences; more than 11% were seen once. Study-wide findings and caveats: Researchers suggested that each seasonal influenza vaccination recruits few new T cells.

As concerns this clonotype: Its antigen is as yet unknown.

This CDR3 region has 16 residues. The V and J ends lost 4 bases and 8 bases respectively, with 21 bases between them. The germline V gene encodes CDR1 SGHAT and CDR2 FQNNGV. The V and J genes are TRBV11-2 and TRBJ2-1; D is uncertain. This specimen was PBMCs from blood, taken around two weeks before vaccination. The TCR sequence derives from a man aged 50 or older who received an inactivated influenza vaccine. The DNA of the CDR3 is TGTGCCAGCAGCTCAAGAGGTACCCAAATCGGCTATGAGCAGTTCTTC. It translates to CASSSRGTQIGYEQFF.